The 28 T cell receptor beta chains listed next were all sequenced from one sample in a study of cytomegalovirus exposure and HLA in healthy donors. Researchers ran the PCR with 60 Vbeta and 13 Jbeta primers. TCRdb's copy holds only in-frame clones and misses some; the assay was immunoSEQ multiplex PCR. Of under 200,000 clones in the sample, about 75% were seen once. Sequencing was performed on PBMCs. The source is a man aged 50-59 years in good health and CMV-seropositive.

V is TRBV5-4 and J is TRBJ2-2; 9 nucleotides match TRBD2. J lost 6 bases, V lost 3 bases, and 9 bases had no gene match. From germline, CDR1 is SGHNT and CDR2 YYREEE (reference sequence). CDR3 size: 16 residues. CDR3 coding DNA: TGTGCCAGCAGCTGGTCCGGGACTAGCTATTCCGGGGAGCTGTTTTTT. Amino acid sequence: CASSWSGTSYSGELFF.

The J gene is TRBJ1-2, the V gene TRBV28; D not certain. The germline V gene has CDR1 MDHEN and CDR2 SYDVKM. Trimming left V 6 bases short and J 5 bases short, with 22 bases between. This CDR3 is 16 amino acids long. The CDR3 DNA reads TGTGCCAGCAGACCCTGGGCAGGCCTTAACCTTTATGGCTACACCTTC. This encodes CASRPWAGLNLYGYTF.

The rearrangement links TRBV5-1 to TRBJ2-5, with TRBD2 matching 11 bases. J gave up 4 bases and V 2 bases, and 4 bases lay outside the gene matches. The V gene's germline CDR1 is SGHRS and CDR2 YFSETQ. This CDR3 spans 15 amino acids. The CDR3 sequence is CASSLSLAGGETQYF. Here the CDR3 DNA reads TGCGCCAGCAGCTTATCTCTAGCGGGGGGAGAGACCCAGTACTTC.

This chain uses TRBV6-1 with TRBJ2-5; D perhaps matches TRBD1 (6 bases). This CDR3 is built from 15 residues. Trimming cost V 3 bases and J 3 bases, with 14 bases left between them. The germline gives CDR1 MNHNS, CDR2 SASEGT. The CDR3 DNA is TGTGCCAGCAGTGATATGGGACATAGGAAAGAGACCCAGTACTTC. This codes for CASSDMGHRKETQYF.

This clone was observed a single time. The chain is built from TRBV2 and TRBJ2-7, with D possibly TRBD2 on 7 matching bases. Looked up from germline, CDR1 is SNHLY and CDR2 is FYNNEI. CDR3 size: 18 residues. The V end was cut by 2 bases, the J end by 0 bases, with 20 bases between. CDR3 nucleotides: TGTGCCAGCAGTGAATGGGTAGGGGGGGCTAGGAGCTCCTACGAGCAGTACGTC. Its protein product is CASSEWVGGARSSYEQYV.

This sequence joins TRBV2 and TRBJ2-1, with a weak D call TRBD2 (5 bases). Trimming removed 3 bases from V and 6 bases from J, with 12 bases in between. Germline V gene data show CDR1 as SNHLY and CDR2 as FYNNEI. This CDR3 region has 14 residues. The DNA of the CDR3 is TGTGCCAGCAGTGATGGTATCCGGGGCAATGAGCAGTTCTTC. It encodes CASSDGIRGNEQFF.

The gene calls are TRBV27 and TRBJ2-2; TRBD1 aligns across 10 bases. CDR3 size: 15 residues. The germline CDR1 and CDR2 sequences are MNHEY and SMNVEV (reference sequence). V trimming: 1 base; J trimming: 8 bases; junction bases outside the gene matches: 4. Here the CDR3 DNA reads TGTGCCAGCAGTTTATGGGACAGGGGTTTGGGGGAGCTGTTTTTT. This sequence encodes CASSLWDRGLGELFF.

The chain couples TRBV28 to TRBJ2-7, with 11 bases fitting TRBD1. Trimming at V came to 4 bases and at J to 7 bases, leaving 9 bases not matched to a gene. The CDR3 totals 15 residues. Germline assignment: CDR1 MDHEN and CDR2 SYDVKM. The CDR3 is CASSSPGTGGGEQYV. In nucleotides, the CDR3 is TGTGCCAGCAGTTCCCCTGGGACAGGGGGTGGGGAGCAGTACGTC.

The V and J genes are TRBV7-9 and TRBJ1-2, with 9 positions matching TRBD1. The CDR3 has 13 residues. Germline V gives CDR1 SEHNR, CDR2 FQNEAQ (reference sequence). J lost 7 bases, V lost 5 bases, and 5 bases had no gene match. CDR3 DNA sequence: TGTGCCAGCAGCGCTACAGGGGGCATTGGCTACACCTTC. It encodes CASSATGGIGYTF.

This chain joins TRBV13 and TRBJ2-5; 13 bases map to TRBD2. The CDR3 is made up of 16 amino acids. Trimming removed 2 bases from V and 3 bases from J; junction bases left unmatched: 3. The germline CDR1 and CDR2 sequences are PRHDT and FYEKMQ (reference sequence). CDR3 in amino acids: CASSLTSGGVEETQYF. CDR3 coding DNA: TGTGCCAGCAGCTTAACTAGCGGGGGGGTAGAAGAGACCCAGTACTTC.

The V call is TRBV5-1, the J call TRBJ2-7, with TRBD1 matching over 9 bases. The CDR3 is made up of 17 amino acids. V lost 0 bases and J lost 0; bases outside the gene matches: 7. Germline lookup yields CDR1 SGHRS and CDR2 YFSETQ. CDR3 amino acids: CASSLDPGTGSSYEQYF. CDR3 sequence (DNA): TGCGCCAGCAGCTTGGACCCCGGGACAGGGAGCTCCTACGAGCAGTACTTC.

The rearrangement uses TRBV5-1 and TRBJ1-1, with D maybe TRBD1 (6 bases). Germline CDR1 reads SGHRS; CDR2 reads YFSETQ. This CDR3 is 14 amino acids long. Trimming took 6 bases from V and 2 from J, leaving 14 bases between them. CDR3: CASTSQGTNTEAFF. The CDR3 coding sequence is TGCGCCAGCACCTCTCAGGGGACCAACACTGAAGCTTTCTTT.

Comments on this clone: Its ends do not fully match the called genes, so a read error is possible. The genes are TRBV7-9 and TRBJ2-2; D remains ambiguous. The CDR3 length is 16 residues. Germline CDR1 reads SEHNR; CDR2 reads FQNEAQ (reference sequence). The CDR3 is CSSSLVAGFNAGELFF. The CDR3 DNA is TGTTCCAGCAGCTTAGTGGCCGGGTTCAACGCCGGGGAGCTGTTTTTT.

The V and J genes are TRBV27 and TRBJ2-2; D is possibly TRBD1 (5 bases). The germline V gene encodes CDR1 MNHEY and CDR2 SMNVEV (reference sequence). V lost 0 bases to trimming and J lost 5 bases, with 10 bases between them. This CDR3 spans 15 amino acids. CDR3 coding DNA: TGTGCCAGCAGTTTATCGATAAGGGGTACCGGGGAGCTGTTTTTT. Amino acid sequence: CASSLSIRGTGELFF.

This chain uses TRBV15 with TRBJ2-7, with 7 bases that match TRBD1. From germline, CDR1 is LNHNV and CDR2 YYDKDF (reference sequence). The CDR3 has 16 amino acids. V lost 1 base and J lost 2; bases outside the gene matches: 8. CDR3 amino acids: CATSRGPGQTPYEQYF. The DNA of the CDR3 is TGTGCCACCAGCAGAGGGCCGGGACAGACTCCCTACGAGCAGTACTTC.

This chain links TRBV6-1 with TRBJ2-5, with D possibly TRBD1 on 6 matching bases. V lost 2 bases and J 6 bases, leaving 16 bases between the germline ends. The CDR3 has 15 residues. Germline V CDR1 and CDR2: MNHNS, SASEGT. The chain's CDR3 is CASSESGDWRKTQYF. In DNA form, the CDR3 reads TGTGCCAGCAGTGAATCAGGGGATTGGAGAAAGACCCAGTACTTC.

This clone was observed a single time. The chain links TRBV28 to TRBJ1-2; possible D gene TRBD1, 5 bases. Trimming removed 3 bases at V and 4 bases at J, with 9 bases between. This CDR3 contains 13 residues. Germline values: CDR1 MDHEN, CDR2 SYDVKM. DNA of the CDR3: TGTGCCAGCAGTTTCTCAGGGATCTATGGCTACACCTTC. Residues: CASSFSGIYGYTF.

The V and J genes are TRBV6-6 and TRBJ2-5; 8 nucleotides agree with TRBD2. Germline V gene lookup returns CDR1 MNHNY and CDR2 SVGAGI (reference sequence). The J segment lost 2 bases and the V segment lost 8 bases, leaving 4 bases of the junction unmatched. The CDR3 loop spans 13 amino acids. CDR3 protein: CASGGGPQETQYF. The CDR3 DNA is TGTGCCAGCGGCGGGGGGCCTCAAGAGACCCAGTACTTC.

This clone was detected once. CDR3 bases: TGTGCCAGCAGTGTACCAGGGTTAGGTAGCACAGATACGCAGTATTTT. This gives the protein CASSVPGLGSTDTQYF. The gene calls are TRBV27 and TRBJ2-3, with D maybe TRBD1 (5 bases). The CDR3 sequence is 16 residues long. The germline V gene encodes CDR1 MNHEY and CDR2 SMNVEV (reference sequence). Trimming shortened V by 5 bases and J by 0 bases, and 15 bases separated the two germline ends.

The CDR3 loop reads CASSLAGSGSGNTIYF. The CDR3 DNA is TGTGCCAGCAGCTTAGCAGGGAGTGGATCTGGAAACACCATATATTTT. The gene calls are TRBV7-8 and TRBJ1-3, with D unresolved. Per the germline V gene, CDR1 is SGHVS and CDR2 is FQNEAQ. This CDR3 is 16 amino acids long. V was cut by 0 bases and J by 1 base, with 10 bases left in between.

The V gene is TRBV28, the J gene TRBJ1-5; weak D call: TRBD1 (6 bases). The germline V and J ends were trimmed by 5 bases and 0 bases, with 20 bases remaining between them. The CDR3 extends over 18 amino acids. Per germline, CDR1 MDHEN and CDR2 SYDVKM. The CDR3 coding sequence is TGTGCCAGCAGTATAATAGGTGGACAGATCTATAGCAATCAGCCCCAGCATTTT. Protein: CASSIIGGQIYSNQPQHF.

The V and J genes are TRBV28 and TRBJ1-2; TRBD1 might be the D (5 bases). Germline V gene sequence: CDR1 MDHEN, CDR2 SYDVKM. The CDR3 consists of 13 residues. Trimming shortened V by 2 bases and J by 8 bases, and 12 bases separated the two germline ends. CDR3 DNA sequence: TGTGCCAGCAGTTTAGACAGTAATCAGGGCTACACCTTC. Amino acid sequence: CASSLDSNQGYTF.

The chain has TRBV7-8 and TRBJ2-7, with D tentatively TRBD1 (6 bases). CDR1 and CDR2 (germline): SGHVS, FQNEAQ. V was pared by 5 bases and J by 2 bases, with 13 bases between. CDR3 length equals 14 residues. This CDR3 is CASSPSDSPYEQYV. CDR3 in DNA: TGTGCCAGCAGCCCCTCGGACAGTCCCTACGAGCAGTACGTC.

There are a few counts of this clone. In DNA, the CDR3 is TGTGCCAGCAGTGAAGTTGGCGGGACGGCGCACGAGCAGTACTTC. This translates into CASSEVGGTAHEQYF. This chain links TRBV6-1 with TRBJ2-7; a possible D gene is TRBD2 (6 bases). V was shortened by 1 base and J by 5 bases, with 15 bases between the two germline ends. This CDR3 comprises 15 residues. Germline lookup yields CDR1 MNHNS and CDR2 SASEGT.

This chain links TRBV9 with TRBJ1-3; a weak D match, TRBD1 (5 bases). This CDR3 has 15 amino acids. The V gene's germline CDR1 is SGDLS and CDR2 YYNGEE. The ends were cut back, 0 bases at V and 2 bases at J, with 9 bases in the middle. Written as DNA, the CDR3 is TGTGCCAGCAGCGTAGGGGACTTTACTGGAAACACCATATATTTT. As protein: CASSVGDFTGNTIYF.

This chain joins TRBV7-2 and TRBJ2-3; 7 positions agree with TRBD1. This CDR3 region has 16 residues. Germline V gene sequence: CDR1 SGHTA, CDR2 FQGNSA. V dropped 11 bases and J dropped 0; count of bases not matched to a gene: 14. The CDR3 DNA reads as TGTGCCTCCCGGGACAGATCACCACTTAGCACAGATACGCAGTATTTT. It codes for CASRDRSPLSTDTQYF.

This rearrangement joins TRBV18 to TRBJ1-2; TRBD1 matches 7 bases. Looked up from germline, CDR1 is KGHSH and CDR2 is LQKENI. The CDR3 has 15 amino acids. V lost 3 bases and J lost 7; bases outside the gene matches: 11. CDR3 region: CASSPTGLALGGYTF. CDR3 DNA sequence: TGTGCCAGCTCACCGACAGGGTTAGCCTTGGGTGGCTACACCTTC. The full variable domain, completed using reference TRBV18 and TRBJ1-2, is NAGVMQNPRHLVRRRGQEARLRCSPMKGHSHVYWYRQLPEEGLKFMVYLQKENIIDESGMPKERFSAEFPKEGPSILRIQQVVRGDSAAYFCASSPTGLALGGYTFGSGTRLTVV.

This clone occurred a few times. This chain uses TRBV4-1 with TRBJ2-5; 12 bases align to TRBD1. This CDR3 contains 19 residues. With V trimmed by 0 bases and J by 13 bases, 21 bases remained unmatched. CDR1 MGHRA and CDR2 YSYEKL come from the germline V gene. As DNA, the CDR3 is TGCGCCAGCAGCCAAGAATCTAGCAGCCGGGACAGGGGGCAACCAGTACGGTACTTC. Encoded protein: CASSQESSSRDRGQPVRYF.